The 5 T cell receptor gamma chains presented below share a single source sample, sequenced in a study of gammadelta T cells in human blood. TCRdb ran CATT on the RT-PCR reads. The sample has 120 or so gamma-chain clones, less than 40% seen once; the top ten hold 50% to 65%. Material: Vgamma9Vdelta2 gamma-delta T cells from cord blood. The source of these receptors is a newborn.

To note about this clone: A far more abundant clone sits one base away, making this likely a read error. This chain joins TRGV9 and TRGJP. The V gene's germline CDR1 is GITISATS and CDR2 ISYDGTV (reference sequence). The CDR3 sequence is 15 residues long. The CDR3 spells CALWVQELGKKTKVF. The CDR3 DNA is TGTGCCTTGTGGGTCCAAGAGTTGGGCAAAAAAACCAAGGTATTT.

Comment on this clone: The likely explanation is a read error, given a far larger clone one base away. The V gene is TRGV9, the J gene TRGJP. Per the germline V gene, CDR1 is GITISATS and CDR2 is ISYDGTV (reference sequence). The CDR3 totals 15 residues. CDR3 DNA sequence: TGTGCCTTGTGGGTCCAAGAGTTGGGCAAAAAAAACAAGGTATTT. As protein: CALWVQELGKKNKVF.

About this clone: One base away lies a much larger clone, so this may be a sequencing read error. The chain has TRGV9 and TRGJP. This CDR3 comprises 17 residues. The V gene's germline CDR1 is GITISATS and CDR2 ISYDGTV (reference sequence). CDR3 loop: CALWEDTQEFGKKIKVF. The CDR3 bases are TGTGCCTTGTGGGAAGACACTCAAGAGTTTGGCAAAAAAATCAAGGTATTT.

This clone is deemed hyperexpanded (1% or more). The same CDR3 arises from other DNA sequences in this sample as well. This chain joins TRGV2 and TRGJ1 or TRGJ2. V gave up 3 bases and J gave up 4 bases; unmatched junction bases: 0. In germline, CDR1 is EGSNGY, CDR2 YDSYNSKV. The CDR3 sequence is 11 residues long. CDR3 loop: CATWDYYKKLF. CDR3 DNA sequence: TGTGCCACCTGGGACTATTATAAGAAACTCTTT.

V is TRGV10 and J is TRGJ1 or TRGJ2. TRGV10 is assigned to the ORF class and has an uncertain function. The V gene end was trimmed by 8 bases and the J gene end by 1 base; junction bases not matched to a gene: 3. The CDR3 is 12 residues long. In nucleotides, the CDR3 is TGTGCTGCGTGGGATAATTATTATAAGAAACTCTTT. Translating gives CAAWDNYYKKLF.